This TCR beta chain was obtained from a study of blood T cell repertoires in COVID-19. Across the whole study: Some COVID-19 samples were acute and others convalescent; all came from the United States, Italy and Spain. T cells, B-cell-depleted T cells, or PBMCs provided the cDNA or gDNA that served as material.

The length of the CDR3 is 15 residues. From germline, CDR1 is SGDLS and CDR2 YYNGEE. The V and J ends lost 4 bases and 7 bases, in that order; junction bases with no gene match: 7. As processed by the authors: Quantification of nucleated cells was approximated via reference gene primer amplification. Assay: immunoSEQ multiplex PCR; the TCRdb copy retains only in-frame clones and omits some. The V and J calls and the clone size are those of that table, but D and trimming were determined from the DNA. The data contain approximately 340,000 clones, around 80% of them singletons. This clonotype originated in a man younger than 45 with active or convalescent COVID-19. The rearrangement links TRBV9 to TRBJ2-5; 13 nucleotides align to TRBD2. The sequencing sample was made of peripheral blood. In DNA, the CDR3 is TGTGCCAGCAGCTTCGGACTAGCGGGGGCCGGGACCCAGTACTTC. Amino acids: CASSFGLAGAGTQYF.